This T cell receptor beta chain came from a study of CD8 T cells in ankylosing spondylitis. The study, taken as a whole, reports: The authors reported significant enrichment of disease-linked clones in matched ankylosing spondylitis synovial fluid. Reports of some motif variants in reactive arthritis synovial fluid and blood predate this one. Apparently characteristic of ankylosing spondylitis blood was a TCR beta motif (roughly 8 highly homologous variants).

Scientists made TCR beta libraries using quantitative 5'-RACE with molecular barcodes. MiXCR, run by TCRdb on the 5' RACE reads, gives a single entry per CDR3 protein. The table records about 360,000 distinct CDR3 sequences, roughly 14% of them present only once. Concerning this clonotype itself: What it binds is not known.

V shed 5 bases and J 4 bases; nucleotides not matched to a gene: 3. The length of the CDR3 is 14 residues. The germline CDR1 and CDR2 sequences are DFQATT and SNEGSKA (reference sequence). Sequencing input: blood, either unsorted or a sorted T cell fraction (not recorded which). This clonotype originated in a male donor with ankylosing spondylitis or in good health (not recorded which). The J gene is TRBJ2-1, the V gene TRBV20-1; the match to TRBD2 covers 12 bases. The DNA for the CDR3 is TGCAGTGCTCCGACTAGCGGGGGATACAATGAGCAGTTCTTC. It translates to CSAPTSGGYNEQFF.